This T cell receptor (beta chain) appears in the sequencing data of a study of T cells in Graves' hyperthyroidism and ophthalmopathy. The ends lost 5 bases at V and 6 bases at J; junction bases unmatched: 10. The CDR3 totals 15 residues. The source material, RNA transcripts, was used to amplify TCR beta CDR3 regions. The primer set for the first-round RT-PCR of the TCR CDR3 was HTBI. TCRdb itself ran the multiplex PCR reads through MiXCR, one entry per CDR3 protein. The sample carries over 500,000 distinct CDR3 sequences, 15% to 20% recorded once. The rearrangement uses TRBV12-3 or TRBV12-4 and TRBJ1-1, with 9 bases matching TRBD1. The sequence was collected from a woman aged 30 to 39 with Graves' ophthalmopathy. Sequencing was carried out using blood. The CDR3 coding sequence is TGTGCCAGCAGTCCCCGGACAGGGGCGGTTTCTGAAGCTTTCTTT. Amino acids: CASSPRTGAVSEAFF.